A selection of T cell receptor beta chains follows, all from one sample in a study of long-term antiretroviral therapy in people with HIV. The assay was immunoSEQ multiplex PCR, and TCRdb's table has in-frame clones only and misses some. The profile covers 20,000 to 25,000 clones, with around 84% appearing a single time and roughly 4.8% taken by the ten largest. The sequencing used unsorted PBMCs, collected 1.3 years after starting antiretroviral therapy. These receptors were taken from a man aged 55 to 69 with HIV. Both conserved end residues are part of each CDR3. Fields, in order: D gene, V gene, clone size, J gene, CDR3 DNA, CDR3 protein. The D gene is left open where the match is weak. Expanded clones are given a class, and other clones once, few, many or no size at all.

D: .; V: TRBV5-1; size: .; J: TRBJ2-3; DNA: TGCGCCAGCAGCTTCCTGGACACAGATACGCAGTATTTT; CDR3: CASSFLDTDTQYF
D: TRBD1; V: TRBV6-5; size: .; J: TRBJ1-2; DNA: TGTGCCAGCAGCTACCACACAGGGGGCTATGGCTACACCTTC; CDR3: CASSYHTGGYGYTF
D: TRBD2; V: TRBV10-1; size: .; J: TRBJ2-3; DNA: TGCGCCAGCAGTGGGCTAGCGGGAGATCCAGATACGCAGTATTTT; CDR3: CASSGLAGDPDTQYF
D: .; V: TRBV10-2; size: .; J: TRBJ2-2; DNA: TGCGCCGGGTCAAAGCAGCAACCGAACACCGGGGAGCTGTTTTTT; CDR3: CAGSKQQPNTGELFF
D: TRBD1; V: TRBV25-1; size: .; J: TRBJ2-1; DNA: TGTGCCAGCAGTGGCAACAGGGGGATATCCTACAATGAGCAGTTCTTC; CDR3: CASSGNRGISYNEQFF
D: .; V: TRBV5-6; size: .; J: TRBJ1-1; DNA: TGTGCCAGCAGCTTGCCCCTCGGGAACACTGAAGCTTTCTTT; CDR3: CASSLPLGNTEAFF
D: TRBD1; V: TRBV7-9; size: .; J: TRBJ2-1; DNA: TGTGCCAGCAGCCCGGGACAGTGGGGATACAATGAGCAGTTCTTC; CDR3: CASSPGQWGYNEQFF
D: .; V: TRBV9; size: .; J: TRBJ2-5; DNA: TGTGCCAGCAGCGTAGCTTTCGGGACCCAAGAGACCCAGTACTTC; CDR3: CASSVAFGTQETQYF
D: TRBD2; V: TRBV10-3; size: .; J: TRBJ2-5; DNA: TGTGCCATCAGTGCGGCTAGCGGGGGGGGGTACCAAGAGACCCAGTACTTC; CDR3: CAISAASGGGYQETQYF
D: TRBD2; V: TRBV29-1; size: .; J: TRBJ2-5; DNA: TGCAGCGTTACCGCCCTAGCGGGACACGGAGAGACCCAGTACTTC; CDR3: CSVTALAGHGETQYF
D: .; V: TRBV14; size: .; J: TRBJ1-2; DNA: TGTGCCAGCAGCCAGGGGACATCCAACTATGGCTACACCTTC; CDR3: CASSQGTSNYGYTF
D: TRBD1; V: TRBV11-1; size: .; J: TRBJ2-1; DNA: TGTGCCAGCAGCATCGGGACAGCAGAAAATGAGCAGTTCTTC; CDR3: CASSIGTAENEQFF
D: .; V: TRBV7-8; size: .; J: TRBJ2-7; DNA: TGTGCCAGCAGCTTACTTGAGCAGGCAGTCGAGCAGTACTTC; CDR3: CASSLLEQAVEQYF
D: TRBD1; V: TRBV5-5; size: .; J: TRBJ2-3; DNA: TGTGCCAGCAGCTGGGGGCCGACAGGGTCGGGGACAGATACGCAGTATTTT; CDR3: CASSWGPTGSGTDTQYF
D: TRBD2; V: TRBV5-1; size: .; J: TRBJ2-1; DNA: TGCGCCAGCAGCTTGGATGGTAGCGGGGGGTGGCTGTTCTTC; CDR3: CASSLDGSGGWLFF
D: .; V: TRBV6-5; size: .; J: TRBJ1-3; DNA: TGTGCCAGCAGTTACTCGAGATCTGGAAACACCATATATTTT; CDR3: CASSYSRSGNTIYF
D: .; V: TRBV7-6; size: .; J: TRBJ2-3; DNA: TGTGCCAGCAGCTTAGCGCGGAGCACAGATACGCAGTATTTT; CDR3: CASSLARSTDTQYF
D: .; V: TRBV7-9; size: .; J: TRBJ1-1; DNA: TGTGCCAGCAGCTTATTCAGGGAGAACACTGAAGCTTTCTTT; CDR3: CASSLFRENTEAFF
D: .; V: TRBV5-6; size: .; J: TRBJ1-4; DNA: TGTGCCAGCAGCTTGGGGCTCATTAATGAAAAACTGTTTTTT; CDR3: CASSLGLINEKLFF
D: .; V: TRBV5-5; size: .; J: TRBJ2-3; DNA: TGTGCCAGCAGCTTGTGGGAAACAGATACGCAGTATTTT; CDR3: CASSLWETDTQYF
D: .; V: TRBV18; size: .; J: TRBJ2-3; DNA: TGTGCCAGCGCGGTAGATACGCAGTATTTT; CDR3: CASAVDTQYF
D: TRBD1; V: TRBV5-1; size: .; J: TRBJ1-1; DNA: TGCGCCAGCAGCCTACAGGGGGGTAACACTGAAGCTTTCTTT; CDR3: CASSLQGGNTEAFF
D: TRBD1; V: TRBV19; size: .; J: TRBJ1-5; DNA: TGTGCCAGTACCAAATCCGGACGGGACAGGGAACATCAGCCCCAGCATTTT; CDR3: CASTKSGRDREHQPQHF
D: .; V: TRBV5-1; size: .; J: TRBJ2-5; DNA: TGCGCCAGCAGCCAGGGGACCCAGCTAGGGGAGACCCAGTACTTC; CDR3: CASSQGTQLGETQYF
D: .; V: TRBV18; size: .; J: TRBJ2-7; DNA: TGTGCCAGCTCACCACCGGCAGGGGCCCTATCCTACGAGCAGTACTTC; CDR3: CASSPPAGALSYEQYF
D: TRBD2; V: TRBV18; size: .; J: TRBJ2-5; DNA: TGTGCCAGCTCATACGCGGGGGGGGACCGAGAGACCCAGTACTTC; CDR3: CASSYAGGDRETQYF
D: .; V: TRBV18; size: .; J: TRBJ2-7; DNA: TGTGCCAGCTCACCACGCCGTCAGTCGGGGACCTACGAGCAGTACTTC; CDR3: CASSPRRQSGTYEQYF
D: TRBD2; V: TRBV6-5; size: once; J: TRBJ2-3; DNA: TGTGCCAGCACGGTAACGGGGGGTACAGATACGCAGTATTTT; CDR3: CASTVTGGTDTQYF
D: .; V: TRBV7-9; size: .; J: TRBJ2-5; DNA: TGTGCCAGCAGAGTAATTACCGGAGAGACCCAGTACTTC; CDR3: CASRVITGETQYF
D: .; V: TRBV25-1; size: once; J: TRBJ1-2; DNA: TGTGCCAGCAGTGACCGATTCAGGAACTATGGCTACACCTTC; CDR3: CASSDRFRNYGYTF
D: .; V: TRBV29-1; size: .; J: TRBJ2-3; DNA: TGCAGCGCCCTACAGGGAACAGATACGCAGTATTTT; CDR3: CSALQGTDTQYF
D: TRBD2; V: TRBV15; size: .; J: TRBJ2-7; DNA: TGTGCCACCAGCACCAGCGGGAGCTCCTACGAGCAGTACTTC; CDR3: CATSTSGSSYEQYF
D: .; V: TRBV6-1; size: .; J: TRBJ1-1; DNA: TGTGCCAGCAGTGAACCCGGGGGGGGGACTGAAGCTTTCTTT; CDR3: CASSEPGGGTEAFF
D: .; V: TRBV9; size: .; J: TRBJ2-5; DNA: TGTGCCAGCAGCCAGAATGTTCAGGAGACCCAGTACTTC; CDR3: CASSQNVQETQYF
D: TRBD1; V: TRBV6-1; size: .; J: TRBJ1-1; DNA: TGTGCCAGCAGCGACAGGGGTGAAGCTTTCTTT; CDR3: CASSDRGEAFF
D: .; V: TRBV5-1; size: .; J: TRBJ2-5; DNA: TGCGCCAGCAGCTTTAGGACTACAGGGGAGACCCAGTACTTC; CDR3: CASSFRTTGETQYF
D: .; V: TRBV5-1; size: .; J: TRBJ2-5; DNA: TGCGCCAGCAGCTTGGTGGGGACACGGCTGGAGACCCAGTACTTC; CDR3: CASSLVGTRLETQYF
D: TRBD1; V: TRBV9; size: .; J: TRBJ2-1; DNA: TGTGCCAGCAGCGTAAATCAAGCAGGGGGCTCCTACAATGAGCAGTTCTTC; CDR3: CASSVNQAGGSYNEQFF
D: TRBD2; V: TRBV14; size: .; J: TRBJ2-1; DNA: TGTGCCAGCAGCCAGAGAGGACTAGCGGGCATTAATGAGCAGTTCTTC; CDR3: CASSQRGLAGINEQFF
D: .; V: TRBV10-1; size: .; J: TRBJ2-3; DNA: TGCGCCAGCAGTTTTTCCAGGGCGGCAGATACGCAGTATTTT; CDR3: CASSFSRAADTQYF
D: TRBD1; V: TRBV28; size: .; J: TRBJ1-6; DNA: TGTGCCATCTCGGATCCGGGACAGGGGTACTCACCCCTCCACTTT; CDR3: CAISDPGQGYSPLHF
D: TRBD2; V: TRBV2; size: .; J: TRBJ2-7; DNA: TGTGCCAGTACCACCAACCCGGGACTAAGATACGAGCAGTACTTC; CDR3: CASTTNPGLRYEQYF
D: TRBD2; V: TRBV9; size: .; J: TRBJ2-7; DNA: TGTGCCAGCAGCACCAGCGGGAGCTCCTACGAGCAGTACTTC; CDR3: CASSTSGSSYEQYF
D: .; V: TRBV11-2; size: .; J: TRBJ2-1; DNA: TGTGCCAGCAGCTTAGAGAATGAGCAGTTCTTC; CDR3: CASSLENEQFF
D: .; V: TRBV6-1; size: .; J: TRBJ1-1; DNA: TGTGCCAGCAGCCTATTACGGGGGGGGACTGAAGCTTTCTTT; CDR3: CASSLLRGGTEAFF
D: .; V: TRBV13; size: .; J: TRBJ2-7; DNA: TGTGCCAGCAGCCGCGGCCCTACCTACGAGCAGTACTTC; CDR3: CASSRGPTYEQYF
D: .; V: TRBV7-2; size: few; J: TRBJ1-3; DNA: TGTGCCAGCAGCTACAGGGCATCTGGAAACACCATATATTTT; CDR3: CASSYRASGNTIYF
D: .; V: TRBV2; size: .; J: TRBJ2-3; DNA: TGTGCCAGCCGGCCAGACTCTAGCACAGATACGCAGTATTTT; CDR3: CASRPDSSTDTQYF
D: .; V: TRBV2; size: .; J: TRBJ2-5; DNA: TGTGCCAGCGTCAGCGATCAAGAGACCCAGTACTTC; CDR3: CASVSDQETQYF
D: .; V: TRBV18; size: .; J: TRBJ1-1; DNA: TGTGCCAGCTCACCCAGTATCTCCTCAGACCTTCCTTTCTTT; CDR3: CASSPSISSDLPFF
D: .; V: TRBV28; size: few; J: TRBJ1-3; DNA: TGTGCCAGCAGTTCGCCGAGCTCTGGAAACACCATATATTTT; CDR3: CASSSPSSGNTIYF